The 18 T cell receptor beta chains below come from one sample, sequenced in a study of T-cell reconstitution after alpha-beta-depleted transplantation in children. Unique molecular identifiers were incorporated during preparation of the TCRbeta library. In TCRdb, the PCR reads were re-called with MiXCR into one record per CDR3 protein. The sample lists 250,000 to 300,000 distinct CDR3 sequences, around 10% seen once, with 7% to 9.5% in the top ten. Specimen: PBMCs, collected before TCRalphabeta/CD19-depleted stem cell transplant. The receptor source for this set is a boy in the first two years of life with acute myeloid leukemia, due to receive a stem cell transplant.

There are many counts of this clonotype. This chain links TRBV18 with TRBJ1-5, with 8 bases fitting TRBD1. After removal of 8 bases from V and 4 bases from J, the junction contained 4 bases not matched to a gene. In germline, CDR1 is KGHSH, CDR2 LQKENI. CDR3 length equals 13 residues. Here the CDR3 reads CASTTGDNQPQHF. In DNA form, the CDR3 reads TGTGCCAGCACGACAGGGGATAATCAGCCCCAGCATTTT.

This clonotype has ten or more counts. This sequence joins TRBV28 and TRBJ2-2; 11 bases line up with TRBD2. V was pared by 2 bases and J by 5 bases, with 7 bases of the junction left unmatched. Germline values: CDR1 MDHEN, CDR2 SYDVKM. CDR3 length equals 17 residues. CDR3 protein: CASSLVAGGPWTGELFF. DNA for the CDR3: TGTGCCAGCAGTTTAGTAGCGGGAGGGCCATGGACCGGGGAGCTGTTTTTT.

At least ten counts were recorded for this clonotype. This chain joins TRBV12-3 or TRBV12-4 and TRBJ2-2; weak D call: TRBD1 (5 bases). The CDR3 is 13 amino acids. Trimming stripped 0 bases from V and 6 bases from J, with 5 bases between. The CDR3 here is CASSLARAGELFF. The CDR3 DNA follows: TGTGCCAGCAGTTTAGCCAGGGCCGGGGAGCTGTTTTTT.

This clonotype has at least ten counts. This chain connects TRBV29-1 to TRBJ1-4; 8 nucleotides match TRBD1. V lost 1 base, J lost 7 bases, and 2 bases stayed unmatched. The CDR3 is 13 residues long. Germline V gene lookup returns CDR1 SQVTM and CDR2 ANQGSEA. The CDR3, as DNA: TGCAGCGTTGAAGGACAGGGGACTGAAAAACTGTTTTTT. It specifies CSVEGQGTEKLFF.

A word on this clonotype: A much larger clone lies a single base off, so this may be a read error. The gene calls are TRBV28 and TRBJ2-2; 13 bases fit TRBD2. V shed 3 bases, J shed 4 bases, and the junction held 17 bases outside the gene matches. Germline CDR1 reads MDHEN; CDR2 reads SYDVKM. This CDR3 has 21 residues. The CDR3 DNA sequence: TGTGCCAGCAGTTTCGGGACCACCCTACTAGCGGGGGGGCCGAGCACCGGGGAGCTGTTTTTT. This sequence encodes CASSFGTTLLAGGPSTGELFF.

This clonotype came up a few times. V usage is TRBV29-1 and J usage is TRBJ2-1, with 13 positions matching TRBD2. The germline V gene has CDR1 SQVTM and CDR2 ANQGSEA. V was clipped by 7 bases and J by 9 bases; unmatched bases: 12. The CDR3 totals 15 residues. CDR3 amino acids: CSARTSGSGLSEQFF. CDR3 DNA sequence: TGCAGCGCCCGGACTAGCGGGAGTGGGCTGAGTGAGCAGTTCTTC.

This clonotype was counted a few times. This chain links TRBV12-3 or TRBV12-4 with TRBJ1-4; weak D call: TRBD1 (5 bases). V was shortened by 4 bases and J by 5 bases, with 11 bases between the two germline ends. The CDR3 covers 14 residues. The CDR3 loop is CASSSGTANEKLFF. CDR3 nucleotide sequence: TGTGCCAGCAGTTCCGGGACGGCCAATGAAAAACTGTTTTTT.

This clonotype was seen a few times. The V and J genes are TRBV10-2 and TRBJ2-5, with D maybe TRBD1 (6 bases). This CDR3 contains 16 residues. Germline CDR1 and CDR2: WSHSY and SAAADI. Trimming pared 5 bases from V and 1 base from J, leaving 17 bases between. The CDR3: CASSSPGSRGQETQYF. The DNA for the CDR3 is TGCGCCAGCAGTTCACCAGGGTCCAGGGGCCAAGAGACCCAGTACTTC.

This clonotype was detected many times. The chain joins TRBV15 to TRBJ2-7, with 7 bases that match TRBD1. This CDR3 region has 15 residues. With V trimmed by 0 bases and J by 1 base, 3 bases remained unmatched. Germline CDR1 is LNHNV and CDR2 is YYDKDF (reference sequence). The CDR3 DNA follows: TGTGCCACCAGCAGAGATTTGACAGGGTCCTACGAGCAGTACTTC. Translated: CATSRDLTGSYEQYF.

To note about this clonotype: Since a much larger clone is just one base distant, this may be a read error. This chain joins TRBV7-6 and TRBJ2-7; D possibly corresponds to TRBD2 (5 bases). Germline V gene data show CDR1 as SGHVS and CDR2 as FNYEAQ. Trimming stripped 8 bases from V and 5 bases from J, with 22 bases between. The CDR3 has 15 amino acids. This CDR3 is CASASHFGPADEQYF. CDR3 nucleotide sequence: TGTGCCAGCGCCTCTCATTTCGGACCAGCGGACGAGCAGTACTTC.

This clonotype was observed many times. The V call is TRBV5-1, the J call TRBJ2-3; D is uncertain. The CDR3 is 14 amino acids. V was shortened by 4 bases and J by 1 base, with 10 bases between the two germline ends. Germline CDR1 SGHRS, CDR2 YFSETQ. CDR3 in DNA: TGCGCCAGCAGCGTGTTCTGGGGCACAGATACGCAGTATTTT. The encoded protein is CASSVFWGTDTQYF.

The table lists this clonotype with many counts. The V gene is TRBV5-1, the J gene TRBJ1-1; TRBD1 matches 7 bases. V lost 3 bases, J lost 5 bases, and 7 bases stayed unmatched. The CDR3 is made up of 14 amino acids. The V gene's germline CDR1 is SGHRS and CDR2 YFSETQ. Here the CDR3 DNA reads TGCGCCAGCAGCTCCTGGACAGGACAGACTGAAGCTTTCTTT. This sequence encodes CASSSWTGQTEAFF.

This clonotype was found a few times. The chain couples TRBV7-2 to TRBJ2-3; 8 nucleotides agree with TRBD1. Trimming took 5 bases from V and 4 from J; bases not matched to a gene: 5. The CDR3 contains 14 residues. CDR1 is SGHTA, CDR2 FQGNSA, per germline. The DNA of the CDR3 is TGTGCCAGCAGCCTGGACAGGGTTGCAGATACGCAGTATTTT. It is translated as CASSLDRVADTQYF.

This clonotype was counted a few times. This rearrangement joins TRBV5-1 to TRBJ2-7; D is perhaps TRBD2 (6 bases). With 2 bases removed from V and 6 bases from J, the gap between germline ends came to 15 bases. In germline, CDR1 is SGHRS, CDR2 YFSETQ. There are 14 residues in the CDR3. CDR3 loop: CASSFAGTRLEQYF. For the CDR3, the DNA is TGCGCCAGCAGCTTTGCCGGGACTCGTCTCGAGCAGTACTTC.

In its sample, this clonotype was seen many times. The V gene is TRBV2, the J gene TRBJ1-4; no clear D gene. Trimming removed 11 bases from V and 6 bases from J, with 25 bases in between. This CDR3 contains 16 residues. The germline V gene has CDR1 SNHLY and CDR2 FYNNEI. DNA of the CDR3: TGTGCCGGCCAGTCGCCCAACTCCCCCTTGGATGAAAAACTGTTTTTT. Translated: CAGQSPNSPLDEKLFF.

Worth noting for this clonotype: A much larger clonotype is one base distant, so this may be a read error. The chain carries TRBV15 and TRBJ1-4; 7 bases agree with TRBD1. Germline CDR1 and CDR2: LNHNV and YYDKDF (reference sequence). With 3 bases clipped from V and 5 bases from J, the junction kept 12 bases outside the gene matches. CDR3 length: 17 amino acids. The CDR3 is CATSSPSRGTLNEKLFF. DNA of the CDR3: TGTGCCACCAGCAGCCCTTCCAGGGGGACCTTGAATGAAAAACTGTTTTTT.

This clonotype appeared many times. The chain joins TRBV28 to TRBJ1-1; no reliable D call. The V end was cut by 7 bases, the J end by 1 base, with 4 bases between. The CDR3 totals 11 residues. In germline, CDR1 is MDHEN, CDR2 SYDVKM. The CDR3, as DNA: TGTGCCAGCATTTCGAACACTGAAGCTTTCTTT. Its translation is CASISNTEAFF. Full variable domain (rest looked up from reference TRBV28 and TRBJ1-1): DVKVTQSSRYLVKRTGEKVFLECVQDMDHENMFWYRQDPGLGLRLIYFSYDVKMKEKGDIPEGYSVSREKKERFSLILESASTNQTSMYLCASISNTEAFFGQGTRLTVV.

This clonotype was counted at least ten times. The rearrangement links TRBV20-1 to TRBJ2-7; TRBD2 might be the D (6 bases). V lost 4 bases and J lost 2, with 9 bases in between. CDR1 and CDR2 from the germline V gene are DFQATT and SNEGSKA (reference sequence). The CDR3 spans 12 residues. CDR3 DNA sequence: TGCAGTGCTATACTAGCCACCTACGAGCAGTACTTC. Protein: CSAILATYEQYF.